This TCR beta chain is from a study of T cells in Graves' hyperthyroidism and ophthalmopathy. Study at large: Sampling of peripheral blood happened at initial diagnosis, prior to any treatment. The study, taken as a whole, reports: Blood also showed most of the thyroid clonotypes that were expanded above 0.001.

This clonotype was counted at least ten times. Its specificity is unknown. Template material for amplifying TCR beta CDR3 regions consisted of RNA transcripts. TCR CDR3 regions were first amplified by RT-PCR with HTBI primers. TCRdb fed the multiplex PCR reads into MiXCR, producing one record per CDR3 protein. The sample records about 400,000 distinct CDR3 sequences, approximately 14% being singletons. Germline CDR1 and CDR2: DFQATT and SNEGSKA (reference sequence). Trimming left V 1 base short and J 5 bases short, with 14 bases between. This CDR3 is 14 amino acids long. This sequence was found in a woman under 30 with Graves' hyperthyroidism. Input material: blood. This chain uses TRBV20-1 with TRBJ2-5; possible D gene TRBD2, 5 bases. The CDR3 DNA reads as TGCAGTGCTAGAGGAGGGTCGACTCGGGAGACCCAGTACTTC. It yields the protein CSARGGSTRETQYF.